This T cell receptor beta chain appears in the sequencing data of a study of identical twins. General study findings and limits: Less excess twin sharing appeared in beta out-of-frame sequences. Rather than following the same donors, the conclusions depended on cross-sectional statistical analysis. Memory repertoires lacked the insertion deficit that abundant cord blood beta clonotypes showed.

The CDR3 totals 13 residues. Germline V gives CDR1 MNHEY, CDR2 SVGEGT. Germline trimming cut 7 bases from V and 4 bases from J; bases unmatched to any gene: 5. Carrying unique molecular identifiers, the cDNA also gained a universal primer site through template switching. TCRdb recomputed calls from the 5' RACE reads with MiXCR, one row per CDR3 protein. The data show about 690,000 distinct CDR3 sequences, with approximately 6.1% seen just once and approximately 1.6% held by the top ten. This clonotype was seen a handful of times. As yet, its antigen is unknown. The rearrangement joins TRBV6-2 or TRBV6-3 to TRBJ2-5; 8 bases agree with TRBD2. What was sequenced was naive T cells sorted from blood. The TCR comes from a young man in good health. The CDR3 sequence: CASNAGGRETQYF. In nucleotides, the CDR3 is TGTGCCAGCAATGCGGGAGGAAGAGAGACCCAGTACTTC.